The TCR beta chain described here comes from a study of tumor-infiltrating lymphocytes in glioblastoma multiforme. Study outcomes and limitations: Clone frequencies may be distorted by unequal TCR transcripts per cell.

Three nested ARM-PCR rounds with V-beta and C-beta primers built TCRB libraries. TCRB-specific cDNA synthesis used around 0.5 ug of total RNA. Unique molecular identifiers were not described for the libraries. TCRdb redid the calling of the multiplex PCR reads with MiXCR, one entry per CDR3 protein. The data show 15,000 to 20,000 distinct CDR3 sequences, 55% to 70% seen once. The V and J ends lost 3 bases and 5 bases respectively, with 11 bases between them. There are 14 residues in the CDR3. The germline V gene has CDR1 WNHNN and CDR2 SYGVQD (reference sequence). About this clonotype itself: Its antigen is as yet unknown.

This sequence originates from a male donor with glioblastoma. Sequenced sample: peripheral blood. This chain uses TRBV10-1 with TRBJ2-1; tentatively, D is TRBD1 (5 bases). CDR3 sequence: CASSESGSNNEQFF. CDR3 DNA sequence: TGCGCCAGCAGTGAATCAGGGTCTAACAATGAGCAGTTCTTC.